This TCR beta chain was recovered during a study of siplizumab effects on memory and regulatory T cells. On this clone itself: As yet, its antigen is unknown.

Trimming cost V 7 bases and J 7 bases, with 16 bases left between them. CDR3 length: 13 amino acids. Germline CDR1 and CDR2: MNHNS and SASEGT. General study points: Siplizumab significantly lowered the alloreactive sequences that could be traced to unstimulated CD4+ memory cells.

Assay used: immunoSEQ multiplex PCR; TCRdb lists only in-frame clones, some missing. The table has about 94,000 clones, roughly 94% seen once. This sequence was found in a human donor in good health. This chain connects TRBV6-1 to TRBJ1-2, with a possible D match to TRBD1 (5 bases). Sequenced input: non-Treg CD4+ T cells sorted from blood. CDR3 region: CASTGRVLFGYTF. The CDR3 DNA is TGTGCCAGCACGGGCAGGGTGTTATTTGGCTACACCTTC.